Following are 2 T cell receptor beta chains from one sample sequenced in a study of siplizumab effects on memory and regulatory T cells (dated by TCRdb to about 2019). Libraries were prepared through the immunoSEQ multiplex PCR assay. This immuneACCESS table, as held by TCRdb, lists in-frame sequences with V and J called but not all clones. Of the missing ones, under half trace to an unresolved V gene in checked studies; the others have no known cause. Recorded for this sample are about 26,000 clones; roughly 88% of them occurred a single time. The leading ten clones occupy about 25% of the sample. Material: memory CD4+ T cells sorted from blood. The intended sense of this specimen's cell subset or site label: unstimulated CD4+ memory T cells. Source of these receptors: a human donor in good health.

The chain links TRBV6-1 to TRBJ1-5, with TRBD1 identical over 11 bases. The trim removed 6 bases at V and 4 bases at J, leaving 2 bases unmatched. CDR3 length equals 14 residues. Germline assignment: CDR1 MNHNS and CDR2 SASEGT. The CDR3 sequence is CASRGDRGNQPQHF. In nucleotides, the CDR3 is TGTGCCAGCAGAGGGGACAGGGGGAATCAGCCCCAGCATTTT.

V and J are TRBV5-1 and TRBJ2-3; 11 nucleotides line up with TRBD2. The length of the CDR3 is 17 residues. J lost 5 bases, V lost 1 base, and 9 bases had no gene match. CDR1 is SGHRS, CDR2 YFSETQ, per germline. CDR3 region: CASSLPLAGGSGDTQYF. The CDR3 DNA sequence: TGCGCCAGCAGCTTGCCCCTAGCGGGAGGTAGTGGAGATACGCAGTATTTT. The variable domain in full, completed from reference TRBV5-1 and TRBJ2-3, reads KAGVTQTPRYLIKTRGQQVTLSCSPISGHRSVSWYQQTPGQGLQFLFEYFSETQRNKGNFPGRFSGRQFSNSRSEMNVSTLELGDSALYLCASSLPLAGGSGDTQYFGPGTRLTVL.